This TCR beta chain derives from a study of cytomegalovirus exposure and HLA in healthy donors. Study context: Counted in an early data release were approximately 80 million unique TCRs from HLA-typed donors.

Researchers ran the PCR with 60 Vbeta and 13 Jbeta primers. Using immunoSEQ multiplex PCR, the repertoire was profiled, and TCRdb retains in-frame clones only, with some absent. The table records approximately 100,000 clones, roughly 80% of them present only once. General observations from the study: TCR beta chains numbering approximately 150 were designated cytomegalovirus-associated. Within an earlier analysis, most TCR beta V segments proved productive either about 87% or about 30% of the time.

The CDR3 covers 18 residues. Germline-derived CDR1 and CDR2 are LNHDA and SQIVND (reference sequence). V lost 5 bases and J lost 2, with 22 bases in between. Worth noting for this clone: What it recognizes is unknown.

The specimen was PBMCs. The sequence was obtained from a female donor in good health and CMV-seronegative. This chain joins TRBV19 and TRBJ2-1; D unclear. CDR3 sequence reads: CASSSTRLPASPYNEQFF. CDR3 nucleotides: TGTGCCAGTAGTTCGACGCGGCTCCCGGCGAGTCCCTACAATGAGCAGTTCTTC.